This TCR beta chain was observed in a study of type 1 regulatory T cells. Study observations and caveats: Compared with non-type 1 regulatory T cells, type 1 regulatory T cells showed a more restricted TCR repertoire.

V dropped 0 bases and J dropped 0 bases, with 9 bases sitting between them. The CDR3 contains 16 residues. Per the germline V gene, CDR1 is KGHSH and CDR2 is LQKENI. TCRdb processed the reads anew with MiXCR; each CDR3 protein has one entry. Among 63,000 or so distinct CDR3 sequences, almost 50% were seen once, and the ten largest hold roughly 2.2%. Points on this clonotype: Its antigen is not known.

The receptor comes from a human donor in good health. The sample comprised cultured non-Tr1 T cells, either the whole culture or a sorted T cell fraction (not recorded which). V usage is TRBV18 and J usage is TRBJ1-3; D not resolved. CDR3 DNA: TGTGCCAGCTCACCACCACAGTCTTACTCTGGAAACACCATATATTTT. Translated, it gives CASSPPQSYSGNTIYF. Looking up the rest from reference TRBV18 and TRBJ1-3 gives the full variable domain: NAGVMQNPRHLVRRRGQEARLRCSPMKGHSHVYWYRQLPEEGLKFMVYLQKENIIDESGMPKERFSAEFPKEGPSILRIQQVVRGDSAAYFCASSPPQSYSGNTIYFGEGSWLTVV.